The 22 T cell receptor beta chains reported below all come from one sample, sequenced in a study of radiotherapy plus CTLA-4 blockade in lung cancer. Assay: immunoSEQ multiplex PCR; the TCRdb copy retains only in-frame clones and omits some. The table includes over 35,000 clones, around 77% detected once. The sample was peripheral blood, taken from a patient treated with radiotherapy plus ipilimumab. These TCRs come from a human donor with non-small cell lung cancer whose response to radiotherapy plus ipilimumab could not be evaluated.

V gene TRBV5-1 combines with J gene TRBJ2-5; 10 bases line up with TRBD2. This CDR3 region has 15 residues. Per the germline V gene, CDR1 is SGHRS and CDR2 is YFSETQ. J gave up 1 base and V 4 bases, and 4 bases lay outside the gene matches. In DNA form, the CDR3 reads TGCGCCAGCAGCGAACTAGCGGGGCGCCAAGAGACCCAGTACTTC. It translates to CASSELAGRQETQYF.

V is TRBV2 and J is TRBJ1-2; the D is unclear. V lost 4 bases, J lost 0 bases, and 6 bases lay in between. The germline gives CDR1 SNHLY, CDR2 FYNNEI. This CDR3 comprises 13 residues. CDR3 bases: TGTGCCAGCAGTGTACAGTCTAACTATGGCTACACCTTC. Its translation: CASSVQSNYGYTF.

The CDR3 spells CASSNIARVPTEAFF. Written as DNA, the CDR3 is TGTGCCAGTAGTAATATCGCCAGGGTCCCCACTGAAGCTTTCTTT. This chain uses TRBV19 with TRBJ1-1, with D maybe TRBD1 (5 bases). V was clipped by 4 bases and J by 4 bases, with 16 bases between them. CDR3 length: 15 amino acids. Germline CDR1 reads LNHDA; CDR2 reads SQIVND (reference sequence).

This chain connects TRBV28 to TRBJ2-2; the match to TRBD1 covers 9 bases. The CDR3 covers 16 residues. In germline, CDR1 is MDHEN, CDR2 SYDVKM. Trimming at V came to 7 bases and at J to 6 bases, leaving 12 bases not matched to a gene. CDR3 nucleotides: TGTGCCAGCACCAAACAGGGGGCGTTAAAGGCCGGGGAGCTGTTTTTT. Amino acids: CASTKQGALKAGELFF.

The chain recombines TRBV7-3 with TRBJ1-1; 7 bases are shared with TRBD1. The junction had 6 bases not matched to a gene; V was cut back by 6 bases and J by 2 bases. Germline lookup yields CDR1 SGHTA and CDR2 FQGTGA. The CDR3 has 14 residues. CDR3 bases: TGTGCCAGCAGAAAGGCAGGGGGAAACACTGAAGCTTTCTTT. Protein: CASRKAGGNTEAFF.

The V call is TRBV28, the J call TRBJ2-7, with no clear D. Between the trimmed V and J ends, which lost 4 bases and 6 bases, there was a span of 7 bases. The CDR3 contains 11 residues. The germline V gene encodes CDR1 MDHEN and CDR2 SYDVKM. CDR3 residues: CASSSPREQYF. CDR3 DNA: TGTGCCAGCAGTTCCCCCCGCGAGCAGTACTTC.

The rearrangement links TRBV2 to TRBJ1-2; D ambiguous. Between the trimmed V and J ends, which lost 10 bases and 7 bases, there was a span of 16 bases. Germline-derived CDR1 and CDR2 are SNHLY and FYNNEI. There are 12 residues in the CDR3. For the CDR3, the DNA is TGTGCCACAAGGAGAGAATCCATTGGCTACACCTTC. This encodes CATRRESIGYTF.

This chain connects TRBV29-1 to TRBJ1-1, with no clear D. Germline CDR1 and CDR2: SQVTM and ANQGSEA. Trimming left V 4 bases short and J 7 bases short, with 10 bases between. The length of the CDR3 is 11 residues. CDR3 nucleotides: TGCAGCGTTGGAACCTCGGGTGAAGCTTTCTTT. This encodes CSVGTSGEAFF.

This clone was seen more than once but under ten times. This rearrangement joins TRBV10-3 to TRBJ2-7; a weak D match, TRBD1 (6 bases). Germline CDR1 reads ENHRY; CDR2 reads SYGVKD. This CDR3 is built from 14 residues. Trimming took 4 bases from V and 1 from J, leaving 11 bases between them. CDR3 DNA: TGTGCCATCAGTGGTAGACAGGAATCCTACGAGCAGTACTTC. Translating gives CAISGRQESYEQYF.

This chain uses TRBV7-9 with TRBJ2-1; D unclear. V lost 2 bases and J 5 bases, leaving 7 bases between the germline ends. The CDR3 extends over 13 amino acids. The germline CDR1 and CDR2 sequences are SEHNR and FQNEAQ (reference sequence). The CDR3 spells CASSLLSDNEQFF. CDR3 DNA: TGTGCCAGCAGCTTACTCTCGGACAATGAGCAGTTCTTC.

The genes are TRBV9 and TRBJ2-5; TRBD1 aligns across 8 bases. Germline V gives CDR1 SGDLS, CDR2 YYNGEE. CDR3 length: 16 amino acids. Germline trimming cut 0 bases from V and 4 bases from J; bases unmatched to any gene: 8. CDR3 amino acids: CASSVGFQGARETQYF. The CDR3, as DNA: TGTGCCAGCAGCGTAGGATTCCAGGGGGCGAGAGAGACCCAGTACTTC.

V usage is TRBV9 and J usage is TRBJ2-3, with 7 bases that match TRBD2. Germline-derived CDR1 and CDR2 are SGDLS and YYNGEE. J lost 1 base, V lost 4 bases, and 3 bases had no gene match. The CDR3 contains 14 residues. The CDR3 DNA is TGTGCCAGCAGCCCCCGGGGGGGCACAGATACGCAGTATTTT. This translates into CASSPRGGTDTQYF.

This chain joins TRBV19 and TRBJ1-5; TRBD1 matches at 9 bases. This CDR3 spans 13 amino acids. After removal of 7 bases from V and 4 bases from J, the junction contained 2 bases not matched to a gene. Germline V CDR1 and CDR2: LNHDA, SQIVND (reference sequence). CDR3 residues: CASIGQGNQPQHF. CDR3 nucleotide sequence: TGTGCCAGTATAGGACAGGGGAATCAGCCCCAGCATTTT.

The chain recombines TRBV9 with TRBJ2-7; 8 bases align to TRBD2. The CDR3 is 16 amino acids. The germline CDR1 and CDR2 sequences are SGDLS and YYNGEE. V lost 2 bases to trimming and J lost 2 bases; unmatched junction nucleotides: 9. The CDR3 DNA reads TGTGCCAGCAGCGTTCGCGGGGGGCCTGCTACCTACGAGCAGTACTTC. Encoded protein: CASSVRGGPATYEQYF.

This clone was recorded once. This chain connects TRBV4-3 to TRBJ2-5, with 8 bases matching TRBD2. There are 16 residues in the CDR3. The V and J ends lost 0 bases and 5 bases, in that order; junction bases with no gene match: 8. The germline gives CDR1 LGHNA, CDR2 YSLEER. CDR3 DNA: TGCGCCAGCAGCCAAGAGAACCGGGGGGGCCGGGAGACCCAGTACTTC. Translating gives CASSQENRGGRETQYF.

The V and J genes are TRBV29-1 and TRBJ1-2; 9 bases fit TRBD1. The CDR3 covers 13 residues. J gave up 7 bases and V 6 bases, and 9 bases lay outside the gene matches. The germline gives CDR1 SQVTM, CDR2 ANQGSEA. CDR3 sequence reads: CSVTGTGIIGYTF. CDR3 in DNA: TGCAGCGTGACAGGGACAGGGATAATTGGCTACACCTTC. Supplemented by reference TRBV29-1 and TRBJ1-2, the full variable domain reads SAVISQKPSRDICQRGTSLTIQCQVDSQVTMMFWYRQQPGQSLTLIATANQGSEATYESGFVIDKFPISRPNLTFSTLTVSNMSPEDSSIYLCSVTGTGIIGYTFGSGTRLTVV.

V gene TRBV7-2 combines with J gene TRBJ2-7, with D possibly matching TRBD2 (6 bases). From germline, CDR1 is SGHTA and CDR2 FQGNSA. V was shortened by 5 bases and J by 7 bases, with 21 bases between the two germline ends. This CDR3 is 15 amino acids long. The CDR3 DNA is TGTGCCAGCAGCCCGGGGAAGACTAGGGGCGCGGAGCAGTACTTC. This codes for CASSPGKTRGAEQYF.

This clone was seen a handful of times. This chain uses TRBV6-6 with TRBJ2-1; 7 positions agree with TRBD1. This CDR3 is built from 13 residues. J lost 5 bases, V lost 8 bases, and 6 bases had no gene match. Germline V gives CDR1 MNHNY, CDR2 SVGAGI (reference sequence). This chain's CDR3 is CASGQVEDNEQFF. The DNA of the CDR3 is TGTGCCAGCGGACAGGTCGAGGACAATGAGCAGTTCTTC.

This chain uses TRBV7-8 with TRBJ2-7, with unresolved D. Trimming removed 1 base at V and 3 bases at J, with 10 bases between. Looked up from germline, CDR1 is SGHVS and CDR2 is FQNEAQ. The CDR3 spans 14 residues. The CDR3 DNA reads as TGTGCCAGCAGCTTAGGTGCGCTACGCTACGAGCAGTACTTC. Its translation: CASSLGALRYEQYF.

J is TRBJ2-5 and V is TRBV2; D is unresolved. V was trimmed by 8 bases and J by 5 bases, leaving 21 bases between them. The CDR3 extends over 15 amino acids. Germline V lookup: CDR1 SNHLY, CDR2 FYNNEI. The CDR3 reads CASGGMTASAETQYF. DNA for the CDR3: TGTGCCAGCGGCGGAATGACGGCTTCGGCGGAGACCCAGTACTTC. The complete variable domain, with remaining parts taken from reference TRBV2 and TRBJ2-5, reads EPEVTQTPSHQVTQMGQEVILRCVPISNHLYFYWYRQILGQKVEFLVSFYNNEISEKSEIFDDQFSVERPDGSNFTLKIRSTKLEDSAMYFCASGGMTASAETQYFGPGTRLLVL.

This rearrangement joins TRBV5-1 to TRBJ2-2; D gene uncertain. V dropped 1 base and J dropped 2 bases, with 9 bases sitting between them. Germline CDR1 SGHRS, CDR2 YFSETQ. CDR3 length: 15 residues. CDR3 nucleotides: TGCGCCAGCAGCTTGCCGAGTTACAACACCGGGGAGCTGTTTTTT. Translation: CASSLPSYNTGELFF. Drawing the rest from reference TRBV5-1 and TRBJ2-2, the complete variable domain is KAGVTQTPRYLIKTRGQQVTLSCSPISGHRSVSWYQQTPGQGLQFLFEYFSETQRNKGNFPGRFSGRQFSNSRSEMNVSTLELGDSALYLCASSLPSYNTGELFFGEGSRLTVL.

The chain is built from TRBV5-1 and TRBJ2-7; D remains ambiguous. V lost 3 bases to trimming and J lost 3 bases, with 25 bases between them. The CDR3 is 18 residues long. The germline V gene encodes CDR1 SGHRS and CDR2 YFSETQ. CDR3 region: CASSSFPLVDMVYYEQYF. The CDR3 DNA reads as TGCGCCAGCAGCTCTTTCCCACTGGTTGACATGGTTTACTACGAGCAGTACTTC.